The 13 T cell receptor beta chains below all came from one sample that was sequenced in a study of graft-versus-host responses after intestinal transplantation. Clones were read by immunoSEQ multiplex PCR, and TCRdb kept only the in-frame ones, dropping some. The sample contains some 77,000 clones, roughly 90% of which appear only once. Here the sequenced sample was PBMCs, taken 98 days after intestinal transplantation. The source of these receptors is a human patient who received an intestinal transplant, so some T cells may come from the graft donor.

The rearrangement uses TRBV9 and TRBJ2-7; D might be TRBD2 (5 bases). The V and J ends lost 0 bases and 9 bases respectively, with 16 bases between them. The length of the CDR3 is 14 residues. Germline V gene lookup returns CDR1 SGDLS and CDR2 YYNGEE. CDR3 DNA: TGTGCCAGCAGCGTAGGGACCGAGGACTTCCTGCAGTACTTC. Translating it yields CASSVGTEDFLQYF.

The J gene is TRBJ2-3, the V gene TRBV4-1; either TRBD1 or TRBD2 may supply D (5 bases each). Trimming pared 1 base from V and 5 bases from J, leaving 13 bases between. CDR3 length equals 15 residues. Germline V gives CDR1 MGHRA, CDR2 YSYEKL. DNA for the CDR3: TGCGCCAGCAGCCAAGTGGGGGACGGCAGAGATACGCAGTATTTT. It translates to CASSQVGDGRDTQYF.

The gene calls are TRBV27 and TRBJ2-3; TRBD2 aligns across 8 bases. Looked up from germline, CDR1 is MNHEY and CDR2 is SMNVEV (reference sequence). V lost 0 bases to trimming and J lost 1 base; unmatched junction nucleotides: 3. This CDR3 spans 16 amino acids. The CDR3 DNA is TGTGCCAGCAGTTTATCCGGACTAGCCCGCACAGATACGCAGTATTTT. It codes for CASSLSGLARTDTQYF.

The J gene is TRBJ2-3, the V gene TRBV30; D is unclear. Germline-derived CDR1 and CDR2 are GTSNPN and SVGIG (reference sequence). The CDR3 runs to 12 residues. The V end was cut by 0 bases, the J end by 7 bases, with 8 bases between. The CDR3 loop reads CAWSVQTYTQYF. DNA of the CDR3: TGTGCCTGGAGTGTACAAACTTATACGCAGTATTTT.

The chain is built from TRBV6-6 and TRBJ2-5, with D uncertain. Germline assignment: CDR1 MNHNY and CDR2 SVGAGI (reference sequence). The ends were cut back, 5 bases at V and 1 base at J, with 14 bases in the middle. The CDR3 contains 15 residues. The CDR3 loop reads CASSVRQQLQETQYF. The CDR3 DNA is TGTGCCAGCAGTGTTCGGCAACAACTCCAAGAGACCCAGTACTTC.

This clone was picked up a small number of times. V usage is TRBV7-9 and J usage is TRBJ1-6; D gene unclear. Trimming cost V 5 bases and J 11 bases, with 10 bases left between them. Germline loops: CDR1 SEHNR, CDR2 FQNEAQ (reference sequence). CDR3 size: 12 residues. The DNA for the CDR3 is TGTGCCAGCAGCCAAGATACACCACCCCTCCACTTT. Amino acid sequence: CASSQDTPPLHF.

This clone was observed a single time. The V and J genes are TRBV21-1 and TRBJ2-7; the listed D gene, TRBD1, was not tested against the DNA. TRBV21-1 is a pseudogene segment. The CDR3 has 13 amino acids. The DNA for the CDR3 is TGTGCCAGCAGCAAAGCGCTGGCACACGAGCAGTACTTC. Translated: CASSKALAHEQYF.

The chain couples TRBV28 to TRBJ2-3, with 9 bases that match TRBD2. The CDR3 loop spans 16 amino acids. V was clipped by 3 bases and J by 4 bases; unmatched bases: 8. The germline V gene encodes CDR1 MDHEN and CDR2 SYDVKM. The DNA for the CDR3 is TGTGCCAGCAGTTTGGTCGTAGCGGGAGTACCAGATACGCAGTATTTT. It codes for CASSLVVAGVPDTQYF.

The chain is built from TRBV27 and TRBJ1-2, with D possibly matching TRBD1 (6 bases). Germline V lookup: CDR1 MNHEY, CDR2 SMNVEV (reference sequence). Deletions cut 2 bases from V and 1 base from J, with 8 bases between. The CDR3 covers 14 residues. The CDR3 DNA is TGTGCCAGCAGTTTAGGGGGCAATAACTATGGCTACACCTTC. Translated, it gives CASSLGGNNYGYTF.

The chain recombines TRBV27 with TRBJ1-5, with D perhaps matching TRBD1 (5 bases). Germline V CDR1 and CDR2: MNHEY, SMNVEV (reference sequence). Between the trimmed V and J ends, which lost 2 bases and 3 bases, there was a span of 8 bases. The CDR3 is 14 amino acids. The CDR3 spells CASSLRDANQPQHF. The CDR3 DNA reads TGTGCCAGCAGTTTACGGGACGCCAATCAGCCCCAGCATTTT.

DNA of the CDR3: TGTGCCAGCAGCCTAAACGGGGGCTCTGGAAACACCATATATTTT. This codes for CASSLNGGSGNTIYF. This rearrangement joins TRBV7-3 to TRBJ1-3; the D gene is possibly TRBD1 (5 bases). Germline V gene data show CDR1 as SGHTA and CDR2 as FQGTGA. The CDR3 is made up of 15 amino acids. Trimming pared 5 bases from V and 0 bases from J, leaving 11 bases between.

The chain's CDR3 is CASSQGTNEQFF. The CDR3 region has the DNA TGCGCCAGCAGCCAAGGAACCAATGAGCAGTTCTTC. The chain joins TRBV4-1 to TRBJ2-1; D is ambiguous. The germline CDR1 and CDR2 sequences are MGHRA and YSYEKL. Trimming removed 1 base from V and 6 bases from J, with 4 bases in between. This CDR3 comprises 12 residues.

This sequence joins TRBV29-1 and TRBJ2-3; D gene uncertain. Deletions cut 6 bases from V and 4 bases from J, with 14 bases between. The CDR3 is 13 amino acids. CDR1 and CDR2 from the germline V gene are SQVTM and ANQGSEA. The CDR3 DNA follows: TGCAGCGTCACCTCCGACATGTCAGATACGCAGTATTTT. Its protein is CSVTSDMSDTQYF.